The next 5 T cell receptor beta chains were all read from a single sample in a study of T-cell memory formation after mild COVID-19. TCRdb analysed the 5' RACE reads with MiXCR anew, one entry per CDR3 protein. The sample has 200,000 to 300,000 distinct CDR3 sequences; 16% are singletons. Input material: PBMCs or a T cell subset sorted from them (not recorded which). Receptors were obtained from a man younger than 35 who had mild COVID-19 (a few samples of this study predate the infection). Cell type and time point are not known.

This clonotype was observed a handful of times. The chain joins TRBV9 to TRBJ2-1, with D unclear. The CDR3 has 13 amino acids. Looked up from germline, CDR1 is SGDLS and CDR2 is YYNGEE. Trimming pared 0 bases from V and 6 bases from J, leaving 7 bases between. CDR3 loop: CASSVVQGNEQFF. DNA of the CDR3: TGTGCCAGCAGCGTAGTACAAGGCAATGAGCAGTTCTTC.

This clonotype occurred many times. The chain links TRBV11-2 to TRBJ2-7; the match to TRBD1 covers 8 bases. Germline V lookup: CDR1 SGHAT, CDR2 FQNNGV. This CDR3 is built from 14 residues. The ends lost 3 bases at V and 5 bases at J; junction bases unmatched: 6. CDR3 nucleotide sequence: TGTGCCAGCAGCTTTAACAGGGGGGACAACGAGCAGTACTTC. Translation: CASSFNRGDNEQYF.

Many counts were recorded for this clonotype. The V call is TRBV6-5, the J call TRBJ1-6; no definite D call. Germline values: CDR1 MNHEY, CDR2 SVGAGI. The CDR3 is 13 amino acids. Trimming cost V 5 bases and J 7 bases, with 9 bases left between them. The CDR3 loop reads CASSQQENSPLHF. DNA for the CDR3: TGTGCCAGCAGTCAACAAGAGAATTCACCCCTCCACTTT.

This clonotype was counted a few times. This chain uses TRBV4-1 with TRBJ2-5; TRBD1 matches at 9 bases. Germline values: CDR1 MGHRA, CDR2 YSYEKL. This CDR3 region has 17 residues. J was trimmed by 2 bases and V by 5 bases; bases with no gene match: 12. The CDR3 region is CASSFLGDGTGQETQYF. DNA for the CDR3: TGCGCCAGCAGCTTCTTAGGGGACGGGACAGGGCAAGAGACCCAGTACTTC.

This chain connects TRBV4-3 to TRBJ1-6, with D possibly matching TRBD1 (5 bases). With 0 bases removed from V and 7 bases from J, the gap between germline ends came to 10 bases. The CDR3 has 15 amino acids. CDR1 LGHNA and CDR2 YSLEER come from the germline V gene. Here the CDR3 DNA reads TGCGCCAGCAGCCAAGACCCACGGGGGAATTCACCCCTCCACTTT. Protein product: CASSQDPRGNSPLHF.